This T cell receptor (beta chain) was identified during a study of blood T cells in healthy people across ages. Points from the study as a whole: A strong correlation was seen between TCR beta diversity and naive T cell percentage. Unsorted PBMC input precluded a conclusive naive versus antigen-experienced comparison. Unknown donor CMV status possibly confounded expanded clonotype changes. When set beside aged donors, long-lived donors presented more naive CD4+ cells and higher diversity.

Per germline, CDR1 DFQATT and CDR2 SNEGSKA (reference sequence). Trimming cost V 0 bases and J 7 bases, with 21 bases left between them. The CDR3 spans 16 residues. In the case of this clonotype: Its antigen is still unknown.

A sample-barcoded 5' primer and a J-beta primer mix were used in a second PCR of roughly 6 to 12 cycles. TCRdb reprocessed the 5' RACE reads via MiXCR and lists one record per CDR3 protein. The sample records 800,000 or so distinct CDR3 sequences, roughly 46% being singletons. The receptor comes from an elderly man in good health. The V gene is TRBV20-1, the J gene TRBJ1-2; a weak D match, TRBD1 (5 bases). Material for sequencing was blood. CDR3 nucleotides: TGCAGTGCTAGAGATCGAATTCGGGGCGCCGTTTCTGGCTACACCTTC. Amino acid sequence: CSARDRIRGAVSGYTF.